This T cell receptor beta chain is drawn from a study of blood T cell repertoires in COVID-19. Study in general: Before being deemed recovered, Cohort 3 donors had two negative PCRs, clearance, or symptom resolution.

Sequencing was performed with immunoSEQ multiplex PCR; in TCRdb, only in-frame clones are kept and a portion is missing. The sample lists 200,000 to 250,000 clones; around 85% were seen once. All enrollees were roughly 18 to 89 years old and from approximately 25 US areas. Material for sequencing was PBMCs or T cells enriched from blood (not recorded which). The TCR comes from a woman between 45 and 65 years old in a cohort exposed to, infected with or recovered from COVID-19 (not recorded which).

Written as DNA, the CDR3 is TGCGCCAGCAGCCAGGCCAAAGACAGTATCTACTCCTATAATTCACCCCTCCACTTT. This sequence encodes CASSQAKDSIYSYNSPLHF. The genes are TRBV4-1 and TRBJ1-6; D perhaps matches TRBD1 (5 bases). The CDR3 covers 19 residues. V was cut by 3 bases and J by 0 bases, with 18 bases left in between. Germline CDR1 MGHRA, CDR2 YSYEKL.